This TCR beta chain was identified in a study of blood T cell repertoires in COVID-19. This CDR3 comprises 15 residues. CDR1 is MNHEY and CDR2 is SVGAGI in the germline V gene. Germline trimming cut 2 bases from V and 2 bases from J; bases unmatched to any gene: 5. In the original analysis: Estimation of nucleated cell counts relied on the amplification of reference gene primers. The method was immunoSEQ multiplex PCR; TCRdb's version includes in-frame clones alone and lacks a portion of them. V, J and clone size derive from that table, while D and trimming were established from the DNA sequence. The sample lists over 50,000 clones; 80% to 90% were seen once.

The TCR originated in a man in his 60s with acute or convalescent COVID-19. The sample comprised peripheral blood. The J gene is TRBJ2-7, the V gene TRBV6-5; 8 bases match TRBD1. The CDR3 region is CASSYRQGPTYEQYF. CDR3 nucleotides: TGTGCCAGCAGTTACCGACAGGGGCCCACCTACGAGCAGTACTTC.